This TCR beta chain was found in a study of cytomegalovirus exposure and HLA in healthy donors. Study context: Among some 400 genotyped donors, 65% to 90% fell in the Caucasian-associated ancestry cluster. Study-wide results and limits: When a later analysis was performed, an Asian-associated ancestry cluster reportedly had fewer N-insertions than the roughly 630-donor mean.

PCR involved 60 Vbeta and 13 Jbeta primers. The table came from immunoSEQ multiplex PCR; TCRdb's copy has only in-frame clones and leaves some out. The sample records 150,000 to 200,000 clones, under 80% being singletons. A remark on this clone: Its antigen remains unidentified.

V was clipped by 2 bases and J by 5 bases, with 13 bases between them. Germline CDR1 WSHSY, CDR2 SAAADI. This CDR3 comprises 15 residues. J is TRBJ2-1 and V is TRBV10-2; D is unclear. Specimen: PBMCs. The clonotype originates from a man in his forties in good health and CMV-seronegative. The CDR3 sequence is CASSELSAANNEQFF. DNA for the CDR3: TGCGCCAGCAGTGAGCTATCGGCGGCTAACAATGAGCAGTTCTTC.